This T cell receptor beta chain stems from a study of tumor-infiltrating lymphocytes in primary liver carcinoma. Starting material of 500 to 600 ng total RNA yielded TCR beta cDNA via a constant-region primer. Three nested multiplex PCR rounds of slightly modified ARM-PCR generated TCR beta libraries. In the first two PCR rounds, TRBV1-TRBV30 forward primers were paired with a C-beta reverse primer, and each round lasted 10 cycles. TCRdb processed the multiplex PCR reads anew with MiXCR; each CDR3 protein has one entry. The sample holds fewer than 250,000 distinct CDR3 sequences, 85% seen once. On this clonotype: The junction departs from the called germline gene at one end, perhaps through a read error.

Co-extraction of both nucleic acids (RNA and DNA) used roughly 19-33 mg of unsorted bulk tissue. CDR3 length equals 14 residues. The J gene is TRBJ1-2, the V gene TRBV12-3 or TRBV12-4; the D gene is possibly TRBD1 (5 bases). Sequencing was done on a sample of tumor tissue from primary liver carcinoma. The TCR sequence derives from a man aged 35-49 years with primary liver carcinoma and hepatitis B virus infection. The CDR3 nucleotides are TGTGCCAACAGTTTAAGGGGCGTCGACTATGGATACACCTTC. Its translation: CANSLRGVDYGYTF.